Listed here is a single T cell receptor (beta chain). No antigen is known for it. The data are from a study of early T cells in non-severe SARS-CoV-2 infection. About the study: Sequencing was performed on bulk RNA from unsorted whole blood, leaving chains unpaired.

The CDR3 is 12 residues long. The germline CDR1 and CDR2 sequences are LGHNA and YSLEER. The germline V and J ends were trimmed by 8 bases and 0 bases, with 7 bases remaining between them. The TCR library protocol attached unique molecular identifiers to the individual cDNA molecules. TCRdb redid the calling of the 5' RACE reads with MiXCR, one entry per CDR3 protein. In the table there are under 90,000 distinct CDR3 sequences, approximately 14% of which are singletons. Study observations and caveats: Matching with VDJdb favored anti-spike CD8 responses (missing private and CD4 specificities).

The sequencing input was whole blood. J is TRBJ1-1 and V is TRBV4-3, with TRBD1 as a possible D gene (5 bases). The TCR sequence derives from an adult who was a healthcare worker with PCR-confirmed SARS-CoV-2 infection or an uninfected control (not recorded which). The CDR3 DNA is TGCGCCAGCCAGGGAATGAACACTGAAGCTTTCTTT. It codes for CASQGMNTEAFF.